The 11 T cell receptor beta chains below were found in one sample sequenced in a study of molecular identifiers for immune sequencing clone quantification. MiXCR was run by TCRdb on the PCR reads, yielding one entry per CDR3 protein. The sample holds approximately 550,000 distinct CDR3 sequences; 20% to 25% are singletons and the top ten take about 0.84%. Sequences were obtained from naive CD8+ T cells from blood, with Jurkat cell RNA spiked in. As to subset: FACS-sorted CD8+CD4-CCR7+CD45RA+ naive T cells. All receptors derive from a human donor in good health. Some libraries in this study had Jurkat cell RNA spiked in.

This clonotype was recorded a few times. CDR3 amino acids: CSASVVRIDHEQYF. The CDR3 nucleotides are TGCAGTGCTAGCGTCGTCAGAATCGACCACGAGCAGTACTTC. The chain has TRBV20-1 and TRBJ2-7; no clear D. This CDR3 has 14 residues. CDR1 and CDR2 (germline): DFQATT, SNEGSKA (reference sequence). V lost 3 bases to trimming and J lost 5 bases, with 17 bases between them.

The table lists this clonotype with many counts. This rearrangement joins TRBV19 to TRBJ1-4, with D possibly being TRBD1 (5 bases). The germline V and J ends were trimmed by 7 bases and 3 bases, with 15 bases remaining between them. CDR1 is LNHDA and CDR2 is SQIVND in the germline V gene (reference sequence). The CDR3 extends over 15 amino acids. The CDR3 region has the DNA TGTGCCAGTACCATTCGTGGGGACGCTAATGAAAAACTGTTTTTT. Its protein product is CASTIRGDANEKLFF.

In regard to this clonotype: A much larger clone lies a single base off, so this may be a read error. The V call is TRBV29-1, the J call TRBJ1-4; D remains unclear. CDR1 and CDR2 from the germline V gene are SQVTM and ANQGSEA. The CDR3 is 14 amino acids. The chain's CDR3 is CSAEVGSGFEKLFF. In DNA, the CDR3 is TGCAGCGCTGAAGTTGGCAGTGGTTTTGAAAAACTGTTTTTT.

Ten or more counts support this clonotype. V gene TRBV29-1 combines with J gene TRBJ1-2; TRBD1 aligns across 7 bases. From germline, CDR1 is SQVTM and CDR2 ANQGSEA. Losses at the gene ends were 2 bases for V and 4 bases for J; bases not matched to a gene: 7. The CDR3 spans 14 residues. CDR3 nucleotides: TGCAGCGTTGAACGTAGGGGGCCGGTCTATGGCTACACCTTC. It yields the protein CSVERRGPVYGYTF.

This clonotype was observed many times. V usage is TRBV27 and J usage is TRBJ1-6, with D perhaps TRBD1 (6 bases). The CDR3 covers 14 residues. Germline V gene lookup returns CDR1 MNHEY and CDR2 SMNVEV (reference sequence). Deletions cut 5 bases from V and 1 base from J, with 6 bases between. This CDR3 is CASSTGSYNSPLHF. CDR3 DNA sequence: TGTGCCAGCAGTACAGGGTCCTATAATTCACCCCTCCACTTT.

The sample holds many counts of this clonotype. The chain employs TRBV4-1 and TRBJ1-1; D gene uncertain. V was trimmed by 0 bases and J by 0 bases, leaving 8 bases between them. The CDR3 totals 15 residues. Germline values: CDR1 MGHRA, CDR2 YSYEKL. The DNA of the CDR3 is TGCGCCAGCAGCCAAGATAGAAACATGAACACTGAAGCTTTCTTT. Translating it yields CASSQDRNMNTEAFF.

With regard to this clonotype: A much larger clone differs from this one at a single base, so this may be a read error. The chain recombines TRBV7-6 with TRBJ1-6; weak D call: TRBD1 (5 bases). Germline CDR1 reads SGHVS; CDR2 reads FNYEAQ. This CDR3 comprises 11 residues. The CDR3 region has the DNA TGTGCCAGCAGCTCCGACGGGACCCTCCGCTTT. This encodes CASSSDGTLRF. Based on the CDR3 plus reference TRBV7-6 and TRBJ1-6, the full variable domain is GAGVSQSPRYKVTKRGQDVALRCDPISGHVSLYWYRQALGQGPEFLTYFNYEAQQDKSGLPNDRFSAERPEGSISTLTIQRTEQRDSAMYRCASSSDGTLRFGNGTRLTVT.

CDR3 region: CASSCLPSSSYNEQFF. The CDR3 nucleotides are TGTGCCAGCAGTTGCTTACCGTCCAGCTCCTACAATGAGCAGTTCTTC. The gene calls are TRBV6-5 and TRBJ2-1; D not certain. Germline V gene lookup returns CDR1 MNHEY and CDR2 SVGAGI. This CDR3 spans 16 amino acids. Trimming shortened V by 4 bases and J by 0 bases, and 13 bases separated the two germline ends.

This clonotype was recorded at least ten times. This sequence joins TRBV4-3 and TRBJ2-7, with TRBD1 matching over 10 bases. CDR1 is LGHNA and CDR2 is YSLEER in the germline V gene. This CDR3 contains 14 residues. V lost 4 bases, J lost 6 bases, and 6 bases stayed unmatched. The CDR3 DNA follows: TGCGCCAGCAGCCCGGGACAGGGGCTCTTCGAGCAGTACTTC. Protein: CASSPGQGLFEQYF.

As to this clonotype: The junction and the germline gene differ at one end; a read error may be behind it. The CDR3: CASEKMNTEVFF. CDR3 DNA: TGTGCCAGCGAGAAGATGAACACTGAAGTTTTCTTT. The chain carries TRBV7-9 and TRBJ1-1; no definite D call. The germline CDR1 and CDR2 sequences are SEHNR and FQNEAQ (reference sequence). This CDR3 has 12 residues. Together with reference TRBV7-9 and TRBJ1-1, the CDR3 gives the full variable domain: DTGVSQNPRHKITKRGQNVTFRCDPISEHNRLYWYRQTLGQGPEFLTYFQNEAQLEKSRLLSDRFSAERPKGSFSTLEIQRTEQGDSAMYLCASEKMNTEVFFGQGTRLTVV.

This chain uses TRBV7-6 with TRBJ2-2; D is perhaps TRBD1 (5 bases). CDR3 length equals 14 residues. V lost 5 bases to trimming and J lost 1 base, with 8 bases between them. CDR1 and CDR2 from the germline V gene are SGHVS and FNYEAQ. The CDR3 sequence is CASSRRENTGELFF. In DNA form, the CDR3 reads TGTGCCAGCAGCCGCAGGGAGAACACCGGGGAGCTGTTTTTT. Based on the CDR3 plus reference TRBV7-6 and TRBJ2-2, the full variable domain is GAGVSQSPRYKVTKRGQDVALRCDPISGHVSLYWYRQALGQGPEFLTYFNYEAQQDKSGLPNDRFSAERPEGSISTLTIQRTEQRDSAMYRCASSRRENTGELFFGEGSRLTVL.